The text below deals with one T cell receptor (beta chain). No antigen is known for it. MiXCR, applied by TCRdb to the 5' RACE reads, yields one record per CDR3 protein. In the table there are over 450,000 distinct CDR3 sequences, approximately 11% of which are singletons. These data come from a study of CD8 T cells in ankylosing spondylitis. General study points: A TCR beta motif of several highly homologous variants appeared characteristic of ankylosing spondylitis blood.

Per germline, CDR1 LGHDT and CDR2 YNNKEL (reference sequence). V was trimmed by 0 bases and J by 7 bases, leaving 7 bases between them. The CDR3 is made up of 13 amino acids. The receptor comes from a male donor with ankylosing spondylitis. V gene TRBV3-1 combines with J gene TRBJ1-5; no firm D call. The specimen sequenced was blood, either unsorted or a sorted T cell fraction (not recorded which). The CDR3 loop is CASSQDIKQPQHF. The CDR3 nucleotides are TGTGCCAGCAGCCAAGATATCAAACAGCCCCAGCATTTT.